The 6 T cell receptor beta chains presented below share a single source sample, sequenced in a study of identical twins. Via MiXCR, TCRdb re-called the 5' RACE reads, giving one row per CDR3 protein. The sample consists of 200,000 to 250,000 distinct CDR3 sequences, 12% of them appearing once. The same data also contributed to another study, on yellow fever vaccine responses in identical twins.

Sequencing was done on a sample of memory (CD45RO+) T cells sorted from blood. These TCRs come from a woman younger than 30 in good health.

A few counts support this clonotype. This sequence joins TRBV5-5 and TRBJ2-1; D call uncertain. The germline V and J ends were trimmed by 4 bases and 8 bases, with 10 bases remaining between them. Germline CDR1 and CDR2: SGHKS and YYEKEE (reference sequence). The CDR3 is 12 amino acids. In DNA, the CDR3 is TGTGCCAGCAGCCCCTATCGGGATGAGCAGTTCTTC. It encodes CASSPYRDEQFF.

The DNA for the CDR3 is TGCGCCAGCAGCCAAGTTACAGGGATGGAGGGGGCCAACGTCCTGACTTTC. Translating it yields CASSQVTGMEGANVLTF. This chain connects TRBV4-1 to TRBJ2-6; tentatively, D is TRBD1 (6 bases). CDR3 length equals 17 residues. Trimming removed 1 base at V and 4 bases at J, with 14 bases between. CDR1 MGHRA and CDR2 YSYEKL come from the germline V gene.

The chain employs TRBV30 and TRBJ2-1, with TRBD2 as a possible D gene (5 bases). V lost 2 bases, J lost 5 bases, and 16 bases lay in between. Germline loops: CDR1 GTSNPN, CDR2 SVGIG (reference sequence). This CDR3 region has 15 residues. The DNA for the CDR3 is TGTGCCTGGAGTAATGGAAGGATCGGGAACAATGAGCAGTTCTTC. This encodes CAWSNGRIGNNEQFF.

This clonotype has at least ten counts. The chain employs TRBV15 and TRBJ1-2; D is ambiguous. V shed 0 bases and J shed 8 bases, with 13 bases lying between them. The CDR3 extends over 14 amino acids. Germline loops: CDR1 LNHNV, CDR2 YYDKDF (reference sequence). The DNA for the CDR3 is TGTGCCACCAGCAGAGATTTGGCCGCGGAGGGCTACACCTTC. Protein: CATSRDLAAEGYTF.

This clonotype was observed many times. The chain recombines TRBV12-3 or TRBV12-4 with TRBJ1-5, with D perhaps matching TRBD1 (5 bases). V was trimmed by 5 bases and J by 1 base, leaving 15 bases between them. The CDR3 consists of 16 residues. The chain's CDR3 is CASSKTGRKSNQPQHF. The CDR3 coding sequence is TGTGCCAGCAGTAAGACGGGACGGAAAAGCAATCAGCCCCAGCATTTT.

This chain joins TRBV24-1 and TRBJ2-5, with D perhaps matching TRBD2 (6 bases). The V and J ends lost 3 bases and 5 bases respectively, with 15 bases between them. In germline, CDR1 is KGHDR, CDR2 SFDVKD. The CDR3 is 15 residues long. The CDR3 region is CATSDPSGTGETQYF. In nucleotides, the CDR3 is TGTGCCACCAGTGATCCATCCGGGACTGGGGAGACCCAGTACTTC.